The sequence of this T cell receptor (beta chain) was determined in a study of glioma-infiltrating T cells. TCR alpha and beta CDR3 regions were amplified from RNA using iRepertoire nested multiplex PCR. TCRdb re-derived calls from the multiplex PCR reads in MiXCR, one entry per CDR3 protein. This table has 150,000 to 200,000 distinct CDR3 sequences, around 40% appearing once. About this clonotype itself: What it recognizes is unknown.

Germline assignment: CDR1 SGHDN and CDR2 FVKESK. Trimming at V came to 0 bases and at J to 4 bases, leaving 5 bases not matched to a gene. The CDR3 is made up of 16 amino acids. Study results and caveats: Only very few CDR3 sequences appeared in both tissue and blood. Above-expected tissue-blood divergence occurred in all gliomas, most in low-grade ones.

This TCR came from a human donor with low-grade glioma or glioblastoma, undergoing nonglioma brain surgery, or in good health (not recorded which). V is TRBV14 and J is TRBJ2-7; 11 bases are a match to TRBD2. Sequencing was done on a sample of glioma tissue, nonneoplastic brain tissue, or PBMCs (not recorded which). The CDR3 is CASSQESGTSGYEQYF. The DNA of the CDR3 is TGTGCCAGCAGCCAAGAGTCCGGGACTAGCGGTTACGAGCAGTACTTC.